This T cell receptor (beta chain) comes out of a study of OX40 agonist ivuxolimab in advanced cancers. On the study more broadly: A mean age of about 59 years, range roughly 23 to 85, was recorded, and approximately 85% were male. Enrollees could have had prior anti-PD-1, anti-PD-L1 or anti-CTLA-4 therapy, which 35% to 40% had received. Points from the study as a whole: Some of the lowest clonal expansion was seen in partial responders at 0.1-3.0 mg/kg. Both CD4+ and CD8+ T cell populations in blood had undergone clonal expansion by week 6 at 0.1 to 3.0 mg/kg.

As concerns this clone: Its antigen is unidentified.

Sequenced by immunoSEQ multiplex PCR; TCRdb stores in-frame clones only, minus some. The profile covers 30,000 to 40,000 clones, with roughly nine tenths appearing a single time and less than 30% taken by the ten largest. Specimen: CD4+ or CD8+ T cells sorted from blood, collected in a trial of the OX40 agonist ivuxolimab. The receptor was isolated from an adult with an advanced solid tumor such as melanoma, head and neck, liver or kidney cancer.

As DNA, the CDR3 is TGTGCCAGCAGCCCGACCCGGGGGCGAGATAATTCACCCCTCCACTTT. Its translation is CASSPTRGRDNSPLHF. This chain uses TRBV7-8 with TRBJ1-6; possibly TRBD1 for D (6 bases). Germline CDR1 is SGHVS and CDR2 is FQNEAQ. This CDR3 contains 16 residues. Trimming shortened V by 5 bases and J by 5 bases, and 16 bases separated the two germline ends.